This TCR beta chain stems from a study of cytomegalovirus exposure and HLA in healthy donors. The study's findings and limits: Listed as cytomegalovirus-associated were 150 or so TCR beta chains. Later analysis associated a missense DCLRE1C variant with TCR beta V- and J-gene trimming.

Amplification used 60 Vbeta primers and 13 Jbeta primers. Produced via immunoSEQ multiplex PCR; TCRdb's table is partial and in-frame only. The sample holds 150,000 to 200,000 clones; 79% are singletons and the top ten take about 1.6%. The CDR3 totals 17 residues. The germline gives CDR1 SGDLS, CDR2 YYNGEE. V lost 3 bases and J lost 7; bases outside the gene matches: 12. Note on this clone: Its specificity is unknown.

Source material: PBMCs. The rearrangement uses TRBV9 and TRBJ1-6; 8 positions agree with TRBD1. The receptor was isolated from a woman aged 50 to 60 in good health and CMV-seronegative. The CDR3 loop is CASSASAGQVLNSPLHF. Written as DNA, the CDR3 is TGTGCCAGCAGCGCCAGCGCGGGACAGGTTCTCAATTCACCCCTCCACTTT.